The 32 T cell receptor beta chains presented below share a single source sample, sequenced in a study of T cell responses to AZD1222 COVID-19 vaccine. Produced via immunoSEQ multiplex PCR; TCRdb's table is partial and in-frame only. The table includes about 110,000 clones, around 76% detected once. Sequencing was performed on peripheral blood, taken on day 0 of AZD1222 vaccination. The origin of the receptors is an adult in good health.

The CDR3 region has the DNA TGCGCCAGCAGCTTGAGGACGGATAGCAATCAGCCCCAGCATTTT. Encoded protein: CASSLRTDSNQPQHF. The chain couples TRBV5-1 to TRBJ1-5; no definite D call. Trimming took 1 base from V and 0 from J, leaving 8 bases between them. Germline V CDR1 and CDR2: SGHRS, YFSETQ. The CDR3 extends over 15 amino acids.

The chain links TRBV5-8 to TRBJ1-1, with no clear D. CDR1 and CDR2 from the germline V gene are SGHTS and YDEGEE. Trimming shortened V by 1 base and J by 4 bases, and 17 bases separated the two germline ends. The CDR3 has 16 residues. The CDR3 is CASSLLQIKSGTEAFF. The CDR3 region has the DNA TGTGCCAGCAGCTTGCTACAGATAAAATCTGGCACTGAAGCTTTCTTT.

The V and J genes are TRBV27 and TRBJ1-5; no clear D. V was cut by 4 bases and J by 1 base, with 20 bases left in between. From germline, CDR1 is MNHEY and CDR2 SMNVEV (reference sequence). This CDR3 contains 18 residues. CDR3 nucleotides: TGTGCCAGCAGTTCACGCGTACCTCACAGTCCCAGCAATCAGCCCCAGCATTTT. Protein: CASSSRVPHSPSNQPQHF.

The chain recombines TRBV19 with TRBJ2-7, with TRBD1 matching 7 bases. This CDR3 has 13 residues. In germline, CDR1 is LNHDA, CDR2 SQIVND (reference sequence). Germline trimming cut 6 bases from V and 7 bases from J; bases unmatched to any gene: 9. The CDR3 loop reads CASRYDRDSEQYF. In DNA form, the CDR3 reads TGTGCCAGTAGATACGACCGGGACAGTGAGCAGTACTTC.

The chain employs TRBV3-1 (or the pseudogene TRBV3-2) and TRBJ1-2; D is ambiguous. The V gene lost 2 bases and the J gene lost 3 bases, with 16 bases spanning the gap. CDR3 length: 16 residues. The germline CDR1 and CDR2 sequences are LGHDT and YNNKEL (reference sequence). The CDR3 coding sequence is TGTGCCAGCAGCCAACTCGGCGGCAGGCGACACTATGGCTACACCTTC. It specifies CASSQLGGRRHYGYTF.

The chain joins TRBV3-1 (or the pseudogene TRBV3-2) to TRBJ1-3; unclear D gene. The CDR3 is 13 residues long. The germline V gene has CDR1 LGHDT and CDR2 YNNKEL (reference sequence). V was pared by 1 base and J by 11 bases, with 12 bases between. The DNA for the CDR3 is TGTGCCAGCAGCCAAGGACCGGGAAGCCCCATATATTTT. It translates to CASSQGPGSPIYF.

This chain connects TRBV3-1 (or the pseudogene TRBV3-2) to TRBJ2-7; 9 positions agree with TRBD1. With V trimmed by 5 bases and J by 4 bases, 6 bases remained unmatched. Germline CDR1 LGHDT, CDR2 YNNKEL (reference sequence). CDR3 length: 14 amino acids. The CDR3 loop is CASSKEQGAYEQYF. As DNA, the CDR3 is TGTGCCAGCAGCAAGGAACAGGGGGCGTACGAGCAGTACTTC.

This sequence joins TRBV3-1 (or the pseudogene TRBV3-2) and TRBJ1-4; D gene unclear. CDR1 is LGHDT and CDR2 is YNNKEL in the germline V gene (reference sequence). Trimming stripped 1 base from V and 8 bases from J, with 23 bases between. This CDR3 is 18 amino acids long. The CDR3 region is CASSQGPRPNSDREKLFF. CDR3 sequence (DNA): TGTGCCAGCAGCCAAGGTCCGCGCCCCAATTCCGACCGAGAAAAACTGTTTTTT.

The rearrangement uses TRBV7-2 and TRBJ2-2, with D possibly being TRBD1 or TRBD2 (5 bases each). Trimming left V 0 bases short and J 7 bases short, with 9 bases between. CDR1 is SGHTA and CDR2 is FQGNSA in the germline V gene. The CDR3 has 14 amino acids. Written as DNA, the CDR3 is TGTGCCAGCAGCTTAGCACGGGACGGCGGGGAGCTGTTTTTT. This gives the protein CASSLARDGGELFF.

The rearrangement uses TRBV5-1 and TRBJ1-1; 7 bases line up with TRBD1. Germline V gene sequence: CDR1 SGHRS, CDR2 YFSETQ. The CDR3 runs to 16 residues. J was trimmed by 5 bases and V by 4 bases; bases with no gene match: 14. CDR3 DNA sequence: TGCGCCAGCAGCAACAACCCCGGGACAGCGGGGACTGAAGCTTTCTTT. Protein sequence: CASSNNPGTAGTEAFF.

This sequence joins TRBV4-3 and TRBJ1-2, with D possibly matching TRBD1 (6 bases). Trimming pared 0 bases from V and 4 bases from J, leaving 15 bases between. The CDR3 runs to 16 residues. Germline lookup yields CDR1 LGHNA and CDR2 YSLEER. CDR3 amino acids: CASSQDGKGGIYGYTF. CDR3 coding DNA: TGCGCCAGCAGCCAAGATGGAAAGGGGGGGATCTATGGCTACACCTTC.

The CDR3 sequence: CASSHRGAQDTQYF. The DNA of the CDR3 is TGTGCCAGCAGCCATCGGGGGGCGCAAGATACGCAGTATTTT. The gene calls are TRBV3-1 (or the pseudogene TRBV3-2) and TRBJ2-3; a weak D match, TRBD2 (7 bases). Germline CDR1 reads LGHDT; CDR2 reads YNNKEL (reference sequence). V dropped 3 bases and J dropped 5 bases, with 12 bases sitting between them. The CDR3 is 14 residues long.

The chain links TRBV5-4 to TRBJ2-3; TRBD2 is a possible D gene (7 bases). The CDR3 loop spans 15 amino acids. CDR1 SGHNT and CDR2 YYREEE come from the germline V gene (reference sequence). Trimming cost V 0 bases and J 2 bases, with 10 bases left between them. The CDR3: CASSLVGGATDTQYF. The CDR3 bases are TGTGCCAGCAGCTTGGTTGGGGGGGCCACAGATACGCAGTATTTT.

This chain connects TRBV5-5 to TRBJ2-5, with TRBD2 identical over 13 bases. Looked up from germline, CDR1 is SGHKS and CDR2 is YYEKEE (reference sequence). CDR3 size: 16 residues. The junction had 2 bases not matched to a gene; V was cut back by 2 bases and J by 1 base. The CDR3 region has the DNA TGTGCCAGCAGCTTTCGACTAGCGGGGGGCCAAGAGACCCAGTACTTC. It codes for CASSFRLAGGQETQYF.

This rearrangement joins TRBV5-4 to TRBJ1-1; a possible D gene is TRBD1 (5 bases). In germline, CDR1 is SGHNT, CDR2 YYREEE (reference sequence). V lost 0 bases to trimming and J lost 7 bases, with 10 bases between them. The CDR3 sequence is 13 residues long. The CDR3 sequence: CASSLAGGLEAFF. For the CDR3, the DNA is TGTGCCAGCAGCTTGGCCGGGGGTCTTGAAGCTTTCTTT. Complete variable domain (other parts from reference TRBV5-4 and TRBJ1-1): ETGVTQSPTHLIKTRGQQVTLRCSSQSGHNTVSWYQQALGQGPQFIFQYYREEENGRGNFPPRFSGLQFPNYSSELNVNALELDDSALYLCASSLAGGLEAFFGQGTRLTVV.

This chain joins TRBV19 and TRBJ2-2; D is ambiguous. CDR1 LNHDA and CDR2 SQIVND come from the germline V gene (reference sequence). Trimming took off 5 bases at V and 5 bases at J, with 12 bases between the two ends. The CDR3 totals 14 residues. In nucleotides, the CDR3 is TGTGCCAGTAGTCCCATCATGGGGACCGGGGAGCTGTTTTTT. This gives the protein CASSPIMGTGELFF.

The V and J genes are TRBV19 and TRBJ1-3, with 7 positions matching TRBD1. The V gene end was trimmed by 6 bases and the J gene end by 4 bases; junction bases not matched to a gene: 9. The CDR3 is 15 amino acids. Per the germline V gene, CDR1 is LNHDA and CDR2 is SQIVND (reference sequence). In DNA form, the CDR3 reads TGTGCCAGTAGGTGGGGACAGTCCGTCGGAAACACCATATATTTT. Protein product: CASRWGQSVGNTIYF.

The chain carries TRBV5-6 and TRBJ2-1, with 7 positions matching TRBD1. Germline V gene sequence: CDR1 SGHDT, CDR2 YYEEEE. CDR3 size: 15 residues. After removal of 5 bases from V and 4 bases from J, the junction contained 9 bases not matched to a gene. DNA for the CDR3: TGTGCCAGCAGGCGATGGGACAGCCCTTACAATGAGCAGTTCTTC. This gives the protein CASRRWDSPYNEQFF.

Notes on this clone: Other DNA sequences in this specimen translate into the identical CDR3. The chain joins TRBV18 to TRBJ2-7, with 7 bases fitting TRBD1. The germline gives CDR1 KGHSH, CDR2 LQKENI. CDR3 length equals 13 residues. Unmatched junction bases numbered 4, after V lost 3 bases and J lost 5 bases. CDR3 in DNA: TGTGCCAGCTCACCGCGACAGGGTCACGAGCAGTACTTC. Translated: CASSPRQGHEQYF.

V is TRBV5-1 and J is TRBJ2-7, with 9 bases identical to TRBD1. The germline V gene has CDR1 SGHRS and CDR2 YFSETQ. With V trimmed by 4 bases and J by 7 bases, 9 bases remained unmatched. The CDR3 runs 14 residues. For the CDR3, the DNA is TGCGCCAGCAGCACCGGGACAGGGTTTATGGAGCAGTACTTC. Protein product: CASSTGTGFMEQYF. The variable domain in full, with the rest retrieved from reference TRBV5-1 and TRBJ2-7, is KAGVTQTPRYLIKTRGQQVTLSCSPISGHRSVSWYQQTPGQGLQFLFEYFSETQRNKGNFPGRFSGRQFSNSRSEMNVSTLELGDSALYLCASSTGTGFMEQYFGPGTRLTVT.

The V and J genes are TRBV27 and TRBJ2-5, with 8 bases lining up with TRBD1. Per the germline V gene, CDR1 is MNHEY and CDR2 is SMNVEV (reference sequence). The length of the CDR3 is 16 residues. The V and J ends lost 6 bases and 2 bases, in that order; junction bases with no gene match: 11. CDR3 nucleotides: TGTGCCAGCAGCAGAATGTGGACAGGGCCTCAAGAGACCCAGTACTTC. It specifies CASSRMWTGPQETQYF.

V usage is TRBV5-1 and J usage is TRBJ2-7; tentative D call: TRBD1 (6 bases). CDR3 length: 17 residues. The V end lost 4 bases, the J end lost 3 bases, and 23 bases lay between the germline ends. Germline V gene lookup returns CDR1 SGHRS and CDR2 YFSETQ. DNA of the CDR3: TGCGCCAGCAGCCACGGCGGTAGAACTTTAGGGGGCTACGAGCAGTACTTC. Residues: CASSHGGRTLGGYEQYF.

The V call is TRBV7-6, the J call TRBJ2-3; 7 nucleotides align to TRBD2. The length of the CDR3 is 15 residues. The ends lost 3 bases at V and 0 bases at J; junction bases unmatched: 3. Looked up from germline, CDR1 is SGHVS and CDR2 is FNYEAQ. The DNA of the CDR3 is TGTGCCAGCAGCTTCCGCGGGGGAAGCACAGATACGCAGTATTTT. Translated: CASSFRGGSTDTQYF.

V is TRBV21-1 and J is TRBJ2-7; the table's D call TRBD1 went unverified against the DNA. TRBV21-1 is given as a pseudogene. This CDR3 has 11 residues. CDR3 DNA: TGTGCCAGCAGCAAAAGACAGGGAATGTACTTC. It encodes CASSKRQGMYF.

The chain recombines TRBV6-5 with TRBJ1-5; 8 bases line up with TRBD1. Trimming removed 4 bases from V and 5 bases from J; junction bases left unmatched: 10. The CDR3 loop spans 16 amino acids. The germline gives CDR1 MNHEY, CDR2 SVGAGI. CDR3 nucleotide sequence: TGTGCCAGCAGTTCTCTCAGCCAGACAGGGGATCAGCCCCAGCATTTT. Translated, it gives CASSSLSQTGDQPQHF.

The CDR3, as DNA: TGTGCCAGCAGCCAAGAGCGGGGGGGCTACAATGAGCAGTTCTTC. It encodes CASSQERGGYNEQFF. J is TRBJ2-1 and V is TRBV4-2; 9 bases map to TRBD2. This CDR3 has 15 amino acids. After removal of 0 bases from V and 3 bases from J, the junction contained 0 bases not matched to a gene. Germline V gene data show CDR1 as LGHNA and CDR2 as YNFKEQ.

V usage is TRBV3-1 (or the pseudogene TRBV3-2) and J usage is TRBJ2-7; 10 nucleotides align to TRBD2. CDR3 length equals 15 residues. CDR1 and CDR2 (germline): LGHDT, YNNKEL (reference sequence). Unmatched junction bases numbered 3, after V lost 1 base and J lost 3 bases. CDR3 nucleotides: TGTGCCAGCAGCCAAGTACTAGCGGGGAACTACGAGCAGTACTTC. It yields the protein CASSQVLAGNYEQYF.

This sequence joins TRBV5-1 and TRBJ2-5; 8 nucleotides line up with TRBD2. Looked up from germline, CDR1 is SGHRS and CDR2 is YFSETQ. CDR3 length: 15 amino acids. V was pared by 6 bases and J by 2 bases, with 9 bases of the junction left unmatched. For the CDR3, the DNA is TGCGCCAGCAACGTAAGGGGACTAGATCAAGAGACCCAGTACTTC. It specifies CASNVRGLDQETQYF.

The chain uses TRBV4-3 and TRBJ2-1; D is unresolved. The ends were cut back, 0 bases at V and 8 bases at J, with 11 bases in the middle. CDR1 and CDR2 (germline): LGHNA, YSLEER. This CDR3 region has 14 residues. The CDR3 bases are TGCGCCAGCAGCCAAGATAAGTCAGGCGATGAGCAGTTCTTC. Amino acid sequence: CASSQDKSGDEQFF.

The chain carries TRBV9 and TRBJ2-3; a weak D match, TRBD2 (6 bases). V lost 0 bases, J lost 0 bases, and 11 bases lay in between. This CDR3 has 16 residues. Looked up from germline, CDR1 is SGDLS and CDR2 is YYNGEE. The CDR3 coding sequence is TGTGCCAGCAGCGTAGGACGCGGGGTAAGCACAGATACGCAGTATTTT. Its protein product is CASSVGRGVSTDTQYF.

This clone was detected only once. The V gene is TRBV9, the J gene TRBJ2-4; TRBD1 agrees at 8 bases. This CDR3 region has 15 residues. Germline-derived CDR1 and CDR2 are SGDLS and YYNGEE. The V gene end was trimmed by 4 bases and the J gene end by 3 bases; junction bases not matched to a gene: 6. CDR3 nucleotide sequence: TGTGCCAGCAGCTCCCAGGGGGCAGGCAAAAACATTCAGTACTTC. Encoded protein: CASSSQGAGKNIQYF.

The J gene is TRBJ1-6, the V gene TRBV5-6; TRBD1 matches at 8 bases. The CDR3 consists of 15 residues. Germline CDR1 reads SGHDT; CDR2 reads YYEEEE. V shed 0 bases and J 10 bases; nucleotides not matched to a gene: 6. CDR3 amino acids: CASSLAGTGGSPLHF. In DNA form, the CDR3 reads TGTGCCAGCAGCTTGGCAGGGACAGGTGGCTCACCCCTCCACTTT. The full variable domain, completed using reference TRBV5-6 and TRBJ1-6, is DAGVTQSPTHLIKTRGQQVTLRCSPKSGHDTVSWYQQALGQGPQFIFQYYEEEERQRGNFPDRFSGHQFPNYSSELNVNALLLGDSALYLCASSLAGTGGSPLHFGNGTRLTVT.